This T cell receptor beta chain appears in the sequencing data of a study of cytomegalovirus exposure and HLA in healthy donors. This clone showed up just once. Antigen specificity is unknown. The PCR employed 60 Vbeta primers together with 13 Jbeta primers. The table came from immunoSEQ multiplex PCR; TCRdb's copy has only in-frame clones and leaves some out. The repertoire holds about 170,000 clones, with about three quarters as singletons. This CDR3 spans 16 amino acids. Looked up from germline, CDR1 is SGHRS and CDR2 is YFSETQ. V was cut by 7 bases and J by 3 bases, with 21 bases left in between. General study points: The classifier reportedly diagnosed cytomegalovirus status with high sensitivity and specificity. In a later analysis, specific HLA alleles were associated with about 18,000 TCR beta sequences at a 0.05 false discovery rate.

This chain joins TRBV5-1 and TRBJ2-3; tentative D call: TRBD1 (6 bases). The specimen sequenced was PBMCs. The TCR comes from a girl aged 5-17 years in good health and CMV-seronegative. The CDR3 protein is CASGDPLGGRTDTQYF. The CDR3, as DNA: TGCGCCAGCGGGGACCCTTTAGGGGGTAGGACAGATACGCAGTATTTT.